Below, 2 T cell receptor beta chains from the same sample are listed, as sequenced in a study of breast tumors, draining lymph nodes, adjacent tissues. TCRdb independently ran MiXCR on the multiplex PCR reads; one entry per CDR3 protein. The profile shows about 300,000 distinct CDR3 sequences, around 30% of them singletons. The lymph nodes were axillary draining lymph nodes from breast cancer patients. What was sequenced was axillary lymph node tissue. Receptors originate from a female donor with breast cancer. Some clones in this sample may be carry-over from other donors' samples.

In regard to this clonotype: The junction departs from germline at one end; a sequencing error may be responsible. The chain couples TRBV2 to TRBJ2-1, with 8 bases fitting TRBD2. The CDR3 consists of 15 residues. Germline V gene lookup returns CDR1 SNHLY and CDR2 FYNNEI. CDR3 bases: TGCGACAGCAGTCCCTGGAGTAGCGGGAAGGATGAGCAGTTCTTC. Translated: CDSSPWSSGKDEQFF.

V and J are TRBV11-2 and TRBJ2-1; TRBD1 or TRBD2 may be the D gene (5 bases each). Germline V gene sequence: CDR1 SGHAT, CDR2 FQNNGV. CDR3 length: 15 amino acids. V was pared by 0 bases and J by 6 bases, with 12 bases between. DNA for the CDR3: TGTGCCAGCAGCTTAGATTTTGTGAGGGGCAATGAGCAGTTCTTC. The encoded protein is CASSLDFVRGNEQFF.